This TCR beta chain appears in the sequencing data of a study of T cells after yellow fever vaccination. V gave up 7 bases and J gave up 0 bases, with 21 bases separating them. This CDR3 comprises 18 residues. TCRdb re-called the 5' RACE reads with MiXCR, one entry per CDR3 protein. Here the sample spans hundreds of thousands of distinct CDR3 sequences, approximately 19% being singletons. This TCR came from a man between 18 and 35 years old who received the YFV17D yellow fever vaccine. The chain combines TRBV12-3 or TRBV12-4 with TRBJ2-2; D call uncertain. This specimen consisted of PBMCs, obtained before the yellow fever booster vaccination. CDR3 in amino acids: CASIIGSGRGTNTGELFF. CDR3 sequence (DNA): TGTGCCAGCATAATCGGTTCCGGGCGCGGAACGAACACCGGGGAGCTGTTTTTT.